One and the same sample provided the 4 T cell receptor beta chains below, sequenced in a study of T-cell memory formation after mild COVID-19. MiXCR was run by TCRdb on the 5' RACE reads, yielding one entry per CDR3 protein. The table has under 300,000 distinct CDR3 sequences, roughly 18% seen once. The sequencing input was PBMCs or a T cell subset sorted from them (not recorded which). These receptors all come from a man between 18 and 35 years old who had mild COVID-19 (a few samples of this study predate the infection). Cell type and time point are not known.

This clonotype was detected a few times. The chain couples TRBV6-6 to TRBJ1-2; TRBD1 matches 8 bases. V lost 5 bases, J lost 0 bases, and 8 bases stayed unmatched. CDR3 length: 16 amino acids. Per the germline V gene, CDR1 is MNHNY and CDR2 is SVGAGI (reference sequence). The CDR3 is CASSRVDRGTNYGYTF. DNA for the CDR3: TGTGCCAGCAGTAGGGTCGACAGGGGAACTAACTATGGCTACACCTTC.

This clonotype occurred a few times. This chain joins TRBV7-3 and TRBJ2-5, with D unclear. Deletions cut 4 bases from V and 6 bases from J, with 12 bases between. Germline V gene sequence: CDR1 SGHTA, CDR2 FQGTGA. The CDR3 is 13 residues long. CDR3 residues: CASSSYLGKTQYF. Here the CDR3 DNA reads TGTGCCAGCAGCTCCTATCTAGGAAAGACCCAGTACTTC.

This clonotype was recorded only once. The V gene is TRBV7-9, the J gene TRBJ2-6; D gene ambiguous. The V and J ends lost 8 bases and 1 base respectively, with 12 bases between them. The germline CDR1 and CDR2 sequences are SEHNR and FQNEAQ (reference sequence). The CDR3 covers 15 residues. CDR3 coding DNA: TGTGCCAGCCTGCTTGGGGTGTCTGGGGCCAACGTCCTGACTTTC. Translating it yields CASLLGVSGANVLTF.

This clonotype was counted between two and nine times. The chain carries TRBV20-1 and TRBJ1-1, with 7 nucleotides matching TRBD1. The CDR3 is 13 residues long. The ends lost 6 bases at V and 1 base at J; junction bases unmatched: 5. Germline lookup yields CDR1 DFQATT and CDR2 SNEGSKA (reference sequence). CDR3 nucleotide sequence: TGCAGTGCAAACAGGGGATGGAACACTGAAGCTTTCTTT. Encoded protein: CSANRGWNTEAFF.